These 32 T cell receptor beta chains originate from one sample sequenced in a study of OX40 agonist ivuxolimab in advanced cancers. The protocol was immunoSEQ multiplex PCR, while the TCRdb copy is restricted to in-frame clones and leaves out a portion. The top ten hold around 4.7% of the sample, which has tens of thousands of clones, 91% seen once. The sequenced sample was CD4+ or CD8+ T cells sorted from blood, obtained in a trial of the OX40 agonist ivuxolimab. The receptors derive from an adult with an advanced solid tumor such as melanoma, head and neck, liver or kidney cancer.

The J gene is TRBJ1-2, the V gene TRBV10-3; TRBD1 aligns across 7 bases. Germline values: CDR1 ENHRY, CDR2 SYGVKD. After removal of 0 bases from V and 8 bases from J, the junction contained 3 bases not matched to a gene. The CDR3 totals 13 residues. CDR3 nucleotides: TGTGCCATCAGTGAGTCGCCAGGGGGAGGCTACACCTTC. It encodes CAISESPGGGYTF.

Worth noting for this clone: The junction departs from the called germline gene at one end, perhaps through a read error. The rearrangement uses TRBV6-1 and TRBJ1-3, with TRBD1 identical over 7 bases. This CDR3 is 13 amino acids long. CDR1 is MNHNS, CDR2 SASEGT, per germline. The CDR3 sequence: CASSEVTGVVGDF. The CDR3 DNA follows: TGTGCCAGCAGTGAAGTTACAGGGGTTGTGGGAGATTTT.

The chain is built from TRBV27 and TRBJ1-1, with D maybe TRBD1 (5 bases). Trimming shortened V by 1 base and J by 11 bases, and 17 bases separated the two germline ends. The CDR3 is made up of 14 amino acids. The V gene's germline CDR1 is MNHEY and CDR2 SMNVEV (reference sequence). DNA of the CDR3: TGTGCCAGCAGTTTATTGGCGGGCGAAAAGGGGGCTTTCTTT. Translation: CASSLLAGEKGAFF.

In this sample, this clone is medium-sized. The chain joins TRBV23-1 to TRBJ1-1; D is perhaps TRBD1 (5 bases). TRBV23-1 carries the ORF label, with uncertain function. The CDR3 contains 14 residues. The ends were cut back, 2 bases at V and 2 bases at J, with 9 bases in the middle. CDR3 coding DNA: TGCGCCAGCAGTCAAAAGGACACCAACACTGAAGCTTTCTTT. Translating it yields CASSQKDTNTEAFF.

This chain uses TRBV7-9 with TRBJ2-7, with TRBD2 identical over 8 bases. The CDR3 loop spans 15 amino acids. The trim removed 8 bases at V and 6 bases at J, leaving 15 bases unmatched. CDR1 and CDR2 (germline): SEHNR, FQNEAQ (reference sequence). The CDR3 sequence is CASAPWDGGVVEQYV. The CDR3 coding sequence is TGTGCCAGCGCCCCTTGGGACGGGGGGGTAGTCGAGCAGTACGTC.

The chain combines TRBV18 with TRBJ1-1, with 10 bases fitting TRBD1. CDR1 is KGHSH and CDR2 is LQKENI in the germline V gene. V dropped 4 bases and J dropped 3; count of bases not matched to a gene: 2. The CDR3 spans 14 residues. The CDR3 DNA reads as TGTGCCAGCTCACAGGGGACAGGGGACACTGAAGCTTTCTTT. Its translation: CASSQGTGDTEAFF.

J is TRBJ2-1 and V is TRBV7-9, with 7 positions matching TRBD2. The CDR3 length is 15 residues. The germline V gene encodes CDR1 SEHNR and CDR2 FQNEAQ (reference sequence). Unmatched junction bases numbered 8, after V lost 5 bases and J lost 4 bases. This CDR3 reads CASSLVGGTYNEQFF. The DNA of the CDR3 is TGTGCCAGCAGCCTTGTCGGGGGGACTTACAATGAGCAGTTCTTC.

This rearrangement joins TRBV13 to TRBJ1-1, with a possible D match to TRBD1 (6 bases). CDR1 is PRHDT, CDR2 FYEKMQ, per germline (reference sequence). The V end lost 4 bases, the J end lost 4 bases, and 34 bases lay between the germline ends. The CDR3 loop spans 21 amino acids. The CDR3 loop reads CASSSLASQGGRPGRGTEAFF. CDR3 sequence (DNA): TGTGCCAGCAGCTCATTAGCCTCGCAAGGGGGGCGACCAGGTCGAGGCACTGAAGCTTTCTTT.

CDR3 nucleotide sequence: TGTGCCAGCAGCCGGTCGACAGGGACAGATACGCAGTATTTT. As protein: CASSRSTGTDTQYF. The genes are TRBV7-9 and TRBJ2-3, with 7 positions matching TRBD1. Germline values: CDR1 SEHNR, CDR2 FQNEAQ (reference sequence). The CDR3 is 14 amino acids. V was clipped by 5 bases and J by 3 bases; unmatched bases: 5.

This clone appeared a few times. This chain links TRBV6-5 with TRBJ1-1; the D is unclear. Trimming took off 2 bases at V and 7 bases at J, with 8 bases between the two ends. The length of the CDR3 is 12 residues. Germline CDR1 MNHEY, CDR2 SVGAGI. DNA of the CDR3: TGTGCCAGCAGTTACACCGGGTTTGAAGCTTTCTTT. Translated: CASSYTGFEAFF.

V and J are TRBV25-1 and TRBJ2-1; 10 bases are a match to TRBD2. J gave up 9 bases and V 2 bases, and 7 bases lay outside the gene matches. The CDR3 runs to 15 residues. Germline lookup yields CDR1 MGHDK and CDR2 SYGVNS. The CDR3 bases are TGTGCCAGCAGTGAAATTCTAGCGGGAGACTCTGAGCAGTTCTTC. Residues: CASSEILAGDSEQFF.

The chain employs TRBV9 and TRBJ2-1, with 8 bases that match TRBD1. J was trimmed by 3 bases and V by 7 bases; bases with no gene match: 3. The CDR3 loop spans 13 amino acids. Germline lookup yields CDR1 SGDLS and CDR2 YYNGEE. The CDR3 bases are TGTGCCAGCGGCGGACAGGGCTACAATGAGCAGTTCTTC. Translation gives CASGGQGYNEQFF.

This clone was recorded once. The rearrangement joins TRBV6-1 to TRBJ1-2; 7 bases align to TRBD1. This CDR3 is built from 13 residues. Germline-derived CDR1 and CDR2 are MNHNS and SASEGT. V shed 8 bases and J 0 bases; nucleotides not matched to a gene: 3. In DNA, the CDR3 is TGTGCCAGCGGGACAGACCCTAACTATGGCTACACCTTC. This sequence encodes CASGTDPNYGYTF.

The chain recombines TRBV7-6 with TRBJ2-1; 8 nucleotides match TRBD2. The ends lost 1 base at V and 5 bases at J; junction bases unmatched: 4. This CDR3 spans 15 amino acids. CDR1 is SGHVS, CDR2 FNYEAQ, per germline. The CDR3, as DNA: TGTGCCAGCAGCTTAGGCGGGGGGCGTAACAATGAGCAGTTCTTC. This gives the protein CASSLGGGRNNEQFF. Complete variable domain (other parts from reference TRBV7-6 and TRBJ2-1): GAGVSQSPRYKVTKRGQDVALRCDPISGHVSLYWYRQALGQGPEFLTYFNYEAQQDKSGLPNDRFSAERPEGSISTLTIQRTEQRDSAMYRCASSLGGGRNNEQFFGPGTRLTVL.

The chain recombines TRBV5-4 with TRBJ1-1, with D maybe TRBD1 (5 bases). The ends were cut back, 0 bases at V and 5 bases at J, with 20 bases in the middle. CDR1 SGHNT and CDR2 YYREEE come from the germline V gene (reference sequence). The CDR3 is made up of 17 amino acids. The CDR3 region has the DNA TGTGCCAGCAGCTTGGTTGTAGTCGAACCAGGGTATACTGAAGCTTTCTTT. Translating it yields CASSLVVVEPGYTEAFF.

This sequence joins TRBV27 and TRBJ2-2, with a tentative D call TRBD2 (5 bases). Trimming pared 5 bases from V and 6 bases from J, leaving 7 bases between. The V gene's germline CDR1 is MNHEY and CDR2 SMNVEV (reference sequence). The CDR3 has 12 residues. The CDR3 sequence is CASSRTPGELFF. DNA of the CDR3: TGTGCCAGCAGTCGGACTCCCGGGGAGCTGTTTTTT.

This rearrangement joins TRBV27 to TRBJ1-1; possibly TRBD1 for D (5 bases). Germline V lookup: CDR1 MNHEY, CDR2 SMNVEV (reference sequence). V dropped 1 base and J dropped 3 bases, with 12 bases sitting between them. The CDR3 extends over 15 amino acids. The CDR3 loop reads CASSLWGGPDTEAFF. The CDR3 DNA reads TGTGCCAGCAGTTTATGGGGGGGTCCGGACACTGAAGCTTTCTTT.

V is TRBV6-6 and J is TRBJ2-3; 12 bases agree with TRBD2. The CDR3 sequence is 16 residues long. The ends lost 6 bases at V and 2 bases at J; junction bases unmatched: 6. Germline CDR1 is MNHNY and CDR2 is SVGAGI (reference sequence). The CDR3 region is CASRELAGGVTDTQYF. CDR3 nucleotides: TGTGCCAGCAGGGAACTAGCGGGGGGTGTCACAGATACGCAGTATTTT.

V usage is TRBV4-1 and J usage is TRBJ1-2; tentatively, D is TRBD1 (5 bases). Germline CDR1 MGHRA, CDR2 YSYEKL. The CDR3 sequence is 13 residues long. Trimming left V 4 bases short and J 6 bases short, with 12 bases between. The CDR3 spells CASSLTGTHGYTF. The CDR3 DNA follows: TGCGCCAGCAGCCTAACAGGTACTCATGGCTACACCTTC.

This chain joins TRBV7-9 and TRBJ2-1, with D possibly TRBD2 on 6 matching bases. The CDR3 covers 13 residues. V dropped 3 bases and J dropped 8 bases, with 11 bases sitting between them. The germline V gene has CDR1 SEHNR and CDR2 FQNEAQ (reference sequence). CDR3 loop: CASSLPWEDEQFF. For the CDR3, the DNA is TGTGCCAGCAGCTTGCCCTGGGAGGATGAGCAGTTCTTC.

V is TRBV29-1 and J is TRBJ1-5; 7 bases are shared with TRBD1. The CDR3 contains 13 residues. Trimming removed 6 bases from V and 5 bases from J; junction bases left unmatched: 7. Germline loops: CDR1 SQVTM, CDR2 ANQGSEA. The DNA for the CDR3 is TGCAGCGTAGACCGGGACAGAGATCAGCCCCAGCATTTT. It is translated as CSVDRDRDQPQHF.

This chain links TRBV18 with TRBJ2-2; D is possibly TRBD2 (7 bases). V dropped 3 bases and J dropped 6 bases, with 14 bases sitting between them. This CDR3 is 15 amino acids long. Germline values: CDR1 KGHSH, CDR2 LQKENI. The CDR3 spells CASSPPRGGPGELFF. As DNA, the CDR3 is TGTGCCAGCTCACCGCCGAGGGGGGGCCCCGGGGAGCTGTTTTTT.

The rearrangement uses TRBV29-1 and TRBJ2-1, with D possibly being TRBD1 (6 bases). The CDR3 extends over 13 amino acids. Per the germline V gene, CDR1 is SQVTM and CDR2 is ANQGSEA. Trimming cost V 7 bases and J 7 bases, with 17 bases left between them. CDR3 sequence: CSGTLTGWNEQFF. The CDR3 DNA follows: TGCAGCGGGACTTTAACAGGGTGGAATGAGCAGTTCTTC.

The chain links TRBV7-9 to TRBJ2-1, with TRBD1 matching over 7 bases. The CDR3 covers 15 residues. CDR1 SEHNR and CDR2 FQNEAQ come from the germline V gene (reference sequence). Trimming took 8 bases from V and 7 from J; bases not matched to a gene: 14. The DNA of the CDR3 is TGTGCCAGCGGGCAATCCGGGACAGCAACTAATGAGCAGTTCTTC. It yields the protein CASGQSGTATNEQFF.

The rearrangement joins TRBV29-1 to TRBJ1-1; 7 nucleotides line up with TRBD1. The CDR3 loop spans 11 amino acids. V shed 7 bases, J shed 5 bases, and the junction held 4 bases outside the gene matches. In germline, CDR1 is SQVTM, CDR2 ANQGSEA. The CDR3 protein is CSGQGGTEAFF. CDR3 sequence (DNA): TGCAGCGGCCAGGGGGGGACTGAAGCTTTCTTT. The full variable domain, rest sourced from reference TRBV29-1 and TRBJ1-1, is SAVISQKPSRDICQRGTSLTIQCQVDSQVTMMFWYRQQPGQSLTLIATANQGSEATYESGFVIDKFPISRPNLTFSTLTVSNMSPEDSSIYLCSGQGGTEAFFGQGTRLTVV.

The rearrangement uses TRBV9 and TRBJ2-7; TRBD1 aligns across 7 bases. The ends lost 3 bases at V and 1 base at J; junction bases unmatched: 4. Germline V gene sequence: CDR1 SGDLS, CDR2 YYNGEE. The CDR3 length is 14 residues. CDR3 sequence (DNA): TGTGCCAGCAGCGGCCGGGACAGTTCCTACGAGCAGTACTTC. This encodes CASSGRDSSYEQYF. Full variable domain (rest looked up from reference TRBV9 and TRBJ2-7): DSGVTQTPKHLITATGQRVTLRCSPRSGDLSVYWYQQSLDQGLQFLIQYYNGEERAKGNILERFSAQQFPDLHSELNLSSLELGDSALYFCASSGRDSSYEQYFGPGTRLTVT.

The J gene is TRBJ2-7, the V gene TRBV27; 9 nucleotides match TRBD2. The germline CDR1 and CDR2 sequences are MNHEY and SMNVEV (reference sequence). The CDR3 extends over 14 amino acids. The trim removed 2 bases at V and 3 bases at J, leaving 2 bases unmatched. The CDR3 nucleotides are TGTGCCAGCAGTTTAGGTAGCGGGAGCTACGAGCAGTACTTC. This translates into CASSLGSGSYEQYF.

This chain links TRBV14 with TRBJ2-7; D is unclear. Germline V gene sequence: CDR1 SGHDN, CDR2 FVKESK. The CDR3 runs 12 residues. Trimming pared 1 base from V and 3 bases from J, leaving 4 bases between. As DNA, the CDR3 is TGTGCCAGCAGCCAAGGGGGCTACGAGCAGTACGTC. Protein product: CASSQGGYEQYV.

V usage is TRBV7-3 and J usage is TRBJ2-7, with D perhaps assigned TRBD1 or TRBD2 (6 bases each). The germline V gene has CDR1 SGHTA and CDR2 FQGTGA. The CDR3 contains 14 residues. Trimming pared 5 bases from V and 3 bases from J, leaving 14 bases between. The CDR3 region is CASSLLRGVYEQYF. In nucleotides, the CDR3 is TGTGCCAGCAGCCTGCTAAGGGGGGTCTACGAGCAGTACTTC. Filled out from reference TRBV7-3 and TRBJ2-7, the complete variable domain reads GAGVSQTPSNKVTEKGKYVELRCDPISGHTALYWYRQSLGQGPEFLIYFQGTGAADDSGLPNDRFFAVRPEGSVSTLKIQRTERGDSAVYLCASSLLRGVYEQYFGPGTRLTVT.

The chain combines TRBV4-3 with TRBJ1-4; possible D gene TRBD1, 5 bases. Germline-derived CDR1 and CDR2 are LGHNA and YSLEER. The germline V and J ends were trimmed by 1 base and 8 bases, with 17 bases remaining between them. The CDR3 runs to 16 residues. CDR3 bases: TGCGCCAGCAGCCAAGGGGATGGGACCTGGGGCGAAAAACTGTTTTTT. It codes for CASSQGDGTWGEKLFF.

The CDR3 spells CASRNRGGEQYF. CDR3 nucleotide sequence: TGTGCCAGCAGGAACAGGGGAGGCGAGCAGTACTTC. The V call is TRBV25-1, the J call TRBJ2-7, with D maybe TRBD1 (7 bases). The CDR3 runs 12 residues. The germline gives CDR1 MGHDK, CDR2 SYGVNS. The V end was cut by 6 bases, the J end by 6 bases, with 12 bases between.

V and J are TRBV2 and TRBJ2-2; 7 positions match TRBD2. CDR3 length: 15 amino acids. Germline V gene lookup returns CDR1 SNHLY and CDR2 FYNNEI. Trimming cost V 5 bases and J 2 bases; bases outside gene matches: 5. CDR3 nucleotide sequence: TGTGCCAGCAGTCACGGGACTACCAACACCGGGGAGCTGTTTTTT. Its protein product is CASSHGTTNTGELFF.